This entry is about one TCR beta chain. What it binds is unknown. This specimen belongs to a study of T cells in localized non-small cell lung cancer. Regarding the study as a whole: Median detection of top 100 tumor clones in adjacent lung was under 75 clones. The study sequenced only one region of the tumor. As a result, intratumor heterogeneity could not be excluded and remains possible. Measurement of T cell clonality placed uninvolved adjacent lung highest, above the level in tumor.

Clones were read by immunoSEQ multiplex PCR, and TCRdb kept only the in-frame ones, dropping some. The table lists roughly 27,000 clones, around 90% of them singletons. Germline-derived CDR1 and CDR2 are KGHSH and LQKENI. This CDR3 spans 14 amino acids. Trimming took off 2 bases at V and 4 bases at J, with 11 bases between the two ends. The rearrangement joins TRBV18 to TRBJ2-5; D is ambiguous. Specimen: peripheral blood, collected before any cancer treatment. This sequence was found in a woman aged 40-69 years with stage I lung adenocarcinoma. The CDR3 sequence is CASSPVGTPETQYF. In nucleotides, the CDR3 is TGTGCCAGCTCACCAGTCGGTACCCCAGAGACCCAGTACTTC.